Sequencing of this T cell receptor beta chain was carried out in a study of blood T cell repertoires in COVID-19. Germline V CDR1 and CDR2: MNHEY, SVGAGI. V lost 6 bases and J 1 base, leaving 9 bases between the germline ends. This CDR3 is 14 amino acids long. Assay: immunoSEQ multiplex PCR; the TCRdb copy retains only in-frame clones and omits some. Of approximately 130,000 clones in the sample, over 70% were seen once. This clone was seen a few times. The sequenced sample was peripheral blood. The receptor's source is a man aged 45-65 years with active COVID-19. The chain links TRBV6-5 to TRBJ2-2; weak D call: TRBD1 (5 bases). This CDR3 is CASSQGWNTGELFF. CDR3 coding DNA: TGTGCCAGCAGCCAGGGCTGGAACACCGGGGAGCTGTTTTTT.